This paragraph covers one T cell receptor beta chain sequence. The antigen is not known. The data derive from a study of STAT5B mutations in CD4+ large granular lymphocyte leukemia. Control samples were healthy donors' buffy coats. The CDR3 is made up of 15 amino acids. V lost 3 bases, J lost 4 bases, and 9 bases stayed unmatched. Germline CDR1 and CDR2: SGHRS and YFSETQ. Produced via immunoSEQ multiplex PCR; TCRdb's table is partial and in-frame only. There are about 28,000 clones in the sample; approximately 80% occur only once, and about 6% lies in the top ten. Notes on the study in general: TRBV06-family usage was enriched in top patient clones (8/27) versus controls (2/35). Patient CD4-sorted repertoires stayed more clonal than healthy ones after leukemic-clone removal.

The receptor was derived from a human donor in good health. The chain is built from TRBV5-1 and TRBJ1-2; 7 nucleotides match TRBD1. Material for sequencing was CD4+ T cells from blood buffy coats. The CDR3 bases are TGCGCCAGCAGCTCGAACCCCGGACAGGTCTATGGCTACACCTTC. Translated, it gives CASSSNPGQVYGYTF.